This T cell receptor beta chain was sequenced for a study of T-cell memory formation after mild COVID-19. For the study at large: There were largely donor-specific TCR clusters. Whole-study findings and limits: Some responding clones appeared in pre-infection memory, suggesting cross-reactive memory joined. Clones shrinking between day 15 and 85 showed a balanced CD4/CD8 split, and those that grew later tilted toward CD4+.

A note on this clonotype: Its target is not known.

Via MiXCR, TCRdb re-called the 5' RACE reads, giving one row per CDR3 protein. The table lists tens of thousands of distinct CDR3 sequences, about an eighth of them singletons. This CDR3 comprises 16 residues. Germline V gene data show CDR1 as SEHNR and CDR2 as FQNEAQ (reference sequence). The V gene lost 4 bases and the J gene lost 9 bases, with 24 bases spanning the gap. The clonotype was recovered from an adult woman who had mild COVID-19 (a few samples of this study predate the infection). Cell type and time point are not known. The sequencing sample was made of PBMCs or a T cell subset sorted from them (not recorded which). The rearrangement uses TRBV7-9 and TRBJ1-2; D gene uncertain. CDR3 DNA: TGTGCCAGCAGCTCCGTTCGCCAAGACATACTGCATTGCTACACCTTC. This translates into CASSSVRQDILHCYTF.